The 32 T cell receptor beta chains below come from one sample, sequenced in a study of blood T cell repertoires in COVID-19. The table came from immunoSEQ multiplex PCR; TCRdb's copy has only in-frame clones and leaves some out. The sample gives some 200,000 clones, roughly 80% of which show up once; roughly a sixth is in the top ten. Sequenced input: PBMCs or T cells enriched from blood (not recorded which). The receptors stem from a woman aged 45-59 years who had recovered from COVID-19.

V gene TRBV6-5 combines with J gene TRBJ1-2; 9 bases agree with TRBD1. Per germline, CDR1 MNHEY and CDR2 SVGAGI. V was clipped by 10 bases and J by 7 bases; unmatched bases: 13. CDR3 size: 14 residues. The CDR3: CAIESGQGRLGYTF. In DNA, the CDR3 is TGTGCCATCGAATCAGGACAGGGGCGCCTTGGCTACACCTTC.

The V call is TRBV28, the J call TRBJ2-7, with no clear D. The CDR3 totals 12 residues. The V gene lost 8 bases and the J gene lost 6 bases, with 14 bases spanning the gap. CDR1 and CDR2 (germline): MDHEN, SYDVKM. The CDR3 coding sequence is TGTGCCAGCGCCCTAAGATCAGGCGAGCAGTACTTC. Residues: CASALRSGEQYF.

This chain connects TRBV6-5 to TRBJ2-7, with TRBD2 identical over 8 bases. With V trimmed by 6 bases and J by 6 bases, 13 bases remained unmatched. The CDR3 consists of 15 residues. The germline V gene has CDR1 MNHEY and CDR2 SVGAGI. The CDR3 coding sequence is TGTGCCAGCAGGACCCTTGGAGCGGGAGCCCCCGAGCAGTACTTC. This codes for CASRTLGAGAPEQYF.

CDR3 region: CASSQRGLAGGGNEQFF. CDR3 bases: TGCGCCAGCAGCCAGAGGGGACTAGCGGGAGGGGGCAATGAGCAGTTCTTC. The gene calls are TRBV4-1 and TRBJ2-1; 16 bases are a match to TRBD2. The CDR3 runs 17 residues. The germline V gene encodes CDR1 MGHRA and CDR2 YSYEKL. After removal of 3 bases from V and 6 bases from J, the junction contained 5 bases not matched to a gene.

This clone was detected only a few times. J is TRBJ1-3 and V is TRBV6-5; D is perhaps TRBD1 (6 bases). V gave up 8 bases and J gave up 4 bases, with 12 bases separating them. This CDR3 region has 13 residues. The V gene's germline CDR1 is MNHEY and CDR2 SVGAGI. DNA of the CDR3: TGTGCCAGCCTCGGGGGGCCCGGAAACACCATATATTTT. Translated: CASLGGPGNTIYF.

J is TRBJ2-2 and V is TRBV28, with 9 bases fitting TRBD1. J was trimmed by 5 bases and V by 1 base; bases with no gene match: 14. Germline V CDR1 and CDR2: MDHEN, SYDVKM. This CDR3 region has 19 residues. The CDR3 reads CASSLFGTGGGLGTGELFF. Written as DNA, the CDR3 is TGTGCCAGCAGTTTATTTGGTACAGGGGGCGGTTTAGGGACCGGGGAGCTGTTTTTT.

The rearrangement joins TRBV5-1 to TRBJ2-5, with 9 bases fitting TRBD2. The CDR3 is 16 amino acids. J was trimmed by 2 bases and V by 0 bases; bases with no gene match: 5. CDR1 and CDR2 (germline): SGHRS, YFSETQ. CDR3 DNA sequence: TGCGCCAGCAGCTTGGCTGCTAGCGGGACGCAAGAGACCCAGTACTTC. Amino acid sequence: CASSLAASGTQETQYF. Full variable domain (outside the CDR3, taken from reference TRBV5-1 and TRBJ2-5): KAGVTQTPRYLIKTRGQQVTLSCSPISGHRSVSWYQQTPGQGLQFLFEYFSETQRNKGNFPGRFSGRQFSNSRSEMNVSTLELGDSALYLCASSLAASGTQETQYFGPGTRLLVL.

This chain uses TRBV19 with TRBJ2-1; 13 bases fit TRBD2. The CDR3 covers 20 residues. Per germline, CDR1 LNHDA and CDR2 SQIVND (reference sequence). The V and J ends lost 5 bases and 1 base, in that order; junction bases with no gene match: 14. The CDR3 region is CASSPRTSRGLAGSYNEQFF. The CDR3 DNA reads TGTGCCAGTAGTCCCAGAACCTCCCGGGGACTAGCGGGGTCCTACAATGAGCAGTTCTTC.

This clone came up a few times. V is TRBV2 and J is TRBJ2-4; D may be TRBD2 (6 bases). Looked up from germline, CDR1 is SNHLY and CDR2 is FYNNEI. The V gene lost 3 bases and the J gene lost 8 bases, with 8 bases spanning the gap. The CDR3 spans 12 residues. DNA of the CDR3: TGTGCCAGCAGTGAGGGGGGATACATTCAGTACTTC. Translated, it gives CASSEGGYIQYF. Looking up the rest from reference TRBV2 and TRBJ2-4 gives the full variable domain: EPEVTQTPSHQVTQMGQEVILRCVPISNHLYFYWYRQILGQKVEFLVSFYNNEISEKSEIFDDQFSVERPDGSNFTLKIRSTKLEDSAMYFCASSEGGYIQYFGAGTRLSVL.

This chain uses TRBV28 with TRBJ2-1; 9 nucleotides match TRBD1. The CDR3 has 16 amino acids. Trimming took 7 bases from V and 6 from J; bases not matched to a gene: 13. Germline CDR1 reads MDHEN; CDR2 reads SYDVKM. The DNA for the CDR3 is TGTGCCAGCAACCTGCCCGGGACAGGGAGAATCAATGAGCAGTTCTTC. Residues: CASNLPGTGRINEQFF.

The V gene is TRBV6-5, the J gene TRBJ1-2; TRBD1 might be the D (6 bases). Germline V gene data show CDR1 as MNHEY and CDR2 as SVGAGI. The CDR3 has 14 amino acids. V lost 7 bases and J 2 bases, leaving 14 bases between the germline ends. The CDR3 bases are TGTGCCAGCAATAACAGGGCCCTAAACTATGGCTACACCTTC. Translating it yields CASNNRALNYGYTF.

The chain has TRBV21-1 and TRBJ1-5; the table's D gene call, TRBD1, was not cross checked with the DNA. TRBV21-1 is a recognized pseudogene. The CDR3 spans 16 residues. In nucleotides, the CDR3 is TGTGCCAGCAGCAAAGAGGGGGATTATAGCAATCAGCCCCAGCATTTT. Translating it yields CASSKEGDYSNQPQHF.

A few counts support this clone. The rearrangement joins TRBV7-9 to TRBJ2-1; D gene uncertain. Germline assignment: CDR1 SEHNR and CDR2 FQNEAQ (reference sequence). V lost 6 bases and J lost 6, with 12 bases in between. The CDR3 spans 13 residues. Here the CDR3 reads CASSDELSNEQFF. CDR3 DNA: TGTGCCAGCAGTGATGAGCTCTCCAATGAGCAGTTCTTC.

V usage is TRBV18 and J usage is TRBJ1-1; weak D call: TRBD1 (5 bases). Between the trimmed V and J ends, which lost 3 bases and 7 bases, there was a span of 15 bases. The CDR3 contains 14 residues. The germline V gene has CDR1 KGHSH and CDR2 LQKENI. In nucleotides, the CDR3 is TGTGCCAGCTCACCCTTCCAGGGAACCTATGAAGCTTTCTTT. As protein: CASSPFQGTYEAFF.

The rearrangement links TRBV5-1 to TRBJ1-5, with a weak D call TRBD1 (6 bases). This CDR3 is 15 amino acids long. CDR1 is SGHRS, CDR2 YFSETQ, per germline. V was clipped by 0 bases and J by 6 bases, with 13 bases between them. The CDR3 DNA is TGCGCCAGCAGCTTGGATGGGGGCGCGGGTCAGCCCCAGCATTTT. It codes for CASSLDGGAGQPQHF.

The V and J genes are TRBV7-9 and TRBJ2-1; the match to TRBD1 covers 10 bases. The CDR3 is made up of 17 amino acids. Germline V gene data show CDR1 as SEHNR and CDR2 as FQNEAQ (reference sequence). Trimming removed 1 base from V and 5 bases from J; junction bases left unmatched: 8. The CDR3 is CASSLVYGTGVHNEQFF. CDR3 in DNA: TGTGCCAGCAGCTTAGTATATGGGACAGGGGTCCACAATGAGCAGTTCTTC.

The chain uses TRBV6-5 and TRBJ2-3; D is unresolved. Trimming shortened V by 2 bases and J by 2 bases, and 5 bases separated the two germline ends. The CDR3 has 13 amino acids. In germline, CDR1 is MNHEY, CDR2 SVGAGI. CDR3 sequence reads: CASSYINTDTQYF. The CDR3 nucleotides read TGTGCCAGCAGTTACATCAACACAGATACGCAGTATTTT.

This clone was recorded once. The chain is built from TRBV5-1 and TRBJ2-5; TRBD2 agrees at 15 bases. The CDR3 is 18 amino acids. V trimming: 1 base; J trimming: 2 bases; junction bases outside the gene matches: 6. Per the germline V gene, CDR1 is SGHRS and CDR2 is YFSETQ. For the CDR3, the DNA is TGCGCCAGCAGCTTGTTGGGACTAGCGGGAGGAGGGCAAGAGACCCAGTACTTC. Translated: CASSLLGLAGGGQETQYF.

The V and J genes are TRBV28 and TRBJ1-5; 8 bases align to TRBD1. This CDR3 is built from 15 residues. V shed 6 bases, J shed 9 bases, and the junction held 13 bases outside the gene matches. CDR1 and CDR2 from the germline V gene are MDHEN and SYDVKM. CDR3: CASRRGQVTLWPQHF. DNA of the CDR3: TGTGCCAGCAGGCGGGGACAGGTAACCTTGTGGCCCCAGCATTTT.

CDR3 protein: CASSPLNYGYTF. The CDR3, as DNA: TGTGCCAGCAGCCCCCTAAACTATGGCTACACCTTC. This chain connects TRBV7-9 to TRBJ1-2; D ambiguous. In germline, CDR1 is SEHNR, CDR2 FQNEAQ (reference sequence). V lost 5 bases, J lost 2 bases, and 6 bases lay in between. This CDR3 has 12 residues.

This clone has more than one count but fewer than ten. The chain is built from TRBV19 and TRBJ1-4; 9 bases are shared with TRBD1. CDR1 is LNHDA and CDR2 is SQIVND in the germline V gene (reference sequence). The V gene end was trimmed by 6 bases and the J gene end by 8 bases; junction bases not matched to a gene: 13. The CDR3 totals 16 residues. The CDR3 spells CASSRQDGTGREKLFF. The DNA of the CDR3 is TGTGCCAGTAGCCGTCAAGACGGGACAGGGAGAGAAAAACTGTTTTTT.

This clone was observed a few times. The chain employs TRBV6-5 and TRBJ1-3; no reliable D call. Germline V gene sequence: CDR1 MNHEY, CDR2 SVGAGI. The CDR3 contains 16 residues. V was cut by 4 bases and J by 4 bases, with 17 bases left in between. CDR3 sequence reads: CASSSITGIQGNTIYF. The CDR3 DNA reads as TGTGCCAGCAGTTCTATCACCGGGATCCAGGGAAACACCATATATTTT.

In its sample, this clone was seen once. This sequence joins TRBV5-4 and TRBJ2-2; 7 bases agree with TRBD2. V shed 4 bases, J shed 5 bases, and the junction held 11 bases outside the gene matches. CDR1 and CDR2 (germline): SGHNT, YYREEE (reference sequence). The CDR3 length is 16 residues. In nucleotides, the CDR3 is TGTGCCAGCAGCCCCGGGACTACCCGGGGAACCGGGGAGCTGTTTTTT. It specifies CASSPGTTRGTGELFF.

This clone has just one count. This chain uses TRBV28 with TRBJ2-5; TRBD2 matches at 8 bases. Trimming at V came to 8 bases and at J to 4 bases, leaving 3 bases not matched to a gene. Germline V gene lookup returns CDR1 MDHEN and CDR2 SYDVKM. The CDR3 has 12 amino acids. CDR3 loop: CASVGLVETQYF. CDR3 bases: TGTGCCAGCGTGGGACTAGTAGAGACCCAGTACTTC.

The rearrangement links TRBV27 to TRBJ2-7; possible D gene TRBD2, 5 bases. Germline V gives CDR1 MNHEY, CDR2 SMNVEV (reference sequence). The CDR3 consists of 17 residues. With 0 bases removed from V and 0 bases from J, the gap between germline ends came to 15 bases. CDR3 coding DNA: TGTGCCAGCAGTTTATCCGCCGCGGGCTCCAGCTCCTACGAGCAGTACTTC. Translated, it gives CASSLSAAGSSSYEQYF.

The V and J genes are TRBV5-6 and TRBJ1-4, with 7 bases that match TRBD1. The junction had 4 bases not matched to a gene; V was cut back by 4 bases and J by 7 bases. Per the germline V gene, CDR1 is SGHDT and CDR2 is YYEEEE. CDR3 length: 13 amino acids. The CDR3, as DNA: TGTGCCAGCAGCCTGGGGACAGTTGAAAAACTGTTTTTT. Its protein product is CASSLGTVEKLFF. The variable domain in full, completed from reference TRBV5-6 and TRBJ1-4, reads DAGVTQSPTHLIKTRGQQVTLRCSPKSGHDTVSWYQQALGQGPQFIFQYYEEEERQRGNFPDRFSGHQFPNYSSELNVNALLLGDSALYLCASSLGTVEKLFFGSGTQLSVL.

The rearrangement joins TRBV5-6 to TRBJ1-2, with D perhaps matching TRBD1 (5 bases). V shed 2 bases and J shed 8 bases, with 7 bases lying between them. The CDR3 has 11 residues. Germline CDR1 and CDR2: SGHDT and YYEEEE. The CDR3 bases are TGTGCCAGCAGCTTCAGGGAAGGCTACACCTTC. Its translation: CASSFREGYTF.

The chain has TRBV30 and TRBJ2-7; 11 bases are a match to TRBD2. V was clipped by 3 bases and J by 0 bases; unmatched bases: 10. Germline CDR1 reads GTSNPN; CDR2 reads SVGIG (reference sequence). This CDR3 contains 17 residues. CDR3 nucleotides: TGTGCCTGGAGCGTATCAGCTAGCGGGAGGAGCTCCTACGAGCAGTACTTC. The encoded protein is CAWSVSASGRSSYEQYF.

The J gene is TRBJ2-2, the V gene TRBV5-1; D perhaps matches TRBD1 (5 bases). CDR1 SGHRS and CDR2 YFSETQ come from the germline V gene. The CDR3 has 14 amino acids. Trimming pared 4 bases from V and 3 bases from J, leaving 10 bases between. CDR3 nucleotides: TGCGCCAGCAGCCTTGACAGATACACCGGGGAGCTGTTTTTT. Its protein is CASSLDRYTGELFF.

The count of this clone is one. The chain joins TRBV30 to TRBJ1-1, with D possibly TRBD1 on 5 matching bases. Trimming took 3 bases from V and 0 from J, leaving 14 bases between them. This CDR3 comprises 15 residues. The V gene's germline CDR1 is GTSNPN and CDR2 SVGIG (reference sequence). The CDR3 bases are TGTGCCTGGAGCGGAAAAGGGGTGGTGAACACTGAAGCTTTCTTT. It yields the protein CAWSGKGVVNTEAFF.

The chain uses TRBV5-1 and TRBJ2-7; 8 nucleotides match TRBD1. CDR1 SGHRS and CDR2 YFSETQ come from the germline V gene. The junction had 8 bases not matched to a gene; V was cut back by 3 bases and J by 3 bases. The CDR3 spans 15 residues. The CDR3 loop is CASSSFGTGGYEQYF. CDR3 coding DNA: TGCGCCAGCAGCTCCTTCGGGACAGGTGGCTACGAGCAGTACTTC.

This clone was detected once. The chain uses TRBV5-4 and TRBJ2-5; D gene unclear. The V end was cut by 2 bases, the J end by 1 base, with 15 bases between. The CDR3 covers 16 residues. Germline CDR1 reads SGHNT; CDR2 reads YYREEE (reference sequence). The CDR3, as DNA: TGTGCCAGCAGCTTTCAACTTAGCTCTCCCCAAGAGACCCAGTACTTC. Translated, it gives CASSFQLSSPQETQYF.